The 3 T cell receptor beta chains in this list originate from one sample, sequenced in a study of T-cell memory formation after mild COVID-19. TCRdb re-called the 5' RACE reads with MiXCR, one entry per CDR3 protein. The repertoire holds tens of thousands of distinct CDR3 sequences, with approximately 9% as singletons. The sequenced sample was PBMCs or a T cell subset sorted from them (not recorded which). The source is a man between 18 and 35 years old who had mild COVID-19 (a few samples of this study predate the infection). Cell type and time point are not known.

This clonotype came up many times. This chain uses TRBV15 with TRBJ2-5; 9 nucleotides match TRBD1. V lost 0 bases and J lost 9; bases outside the gene matches: 11. From germline, CDR1 is LNHNV and CDR2 YYDKDF (reference sequence). The CDR3 has 16 amino acids. The CDR3 spells CATSRDKGTGFFSQYF. For the CDR3, the DNA is TGTGCCACCAGCAGAGATAAAGGGACAGGGTTTTTTTCCCAGTACTTC.

This clonotype appeared a few times. This chain links TRBV5-1 with TRBJ2-3; D is undetermined. The CDR3 spans 17 residues. Germline assignment: CDR1 SGHRS and CDR2 YFSETQ. V was cut by 0 bases and J by 5 bases, with 19 bases left in between. CDR3 in amino acids: CASSLVLQISTGDTQYF. The CDR3 region has the DNA TGCGCCAGCAGCTTGGTCCTACAGATAAGCACGGGAGATACGCAGTATTTT.

Remarks on this clonotype: An end of the junction does not agree with germline; a read error may underlie this. The chain couples TRBV5-8 to TRBJ2-5, with a weak D call TRBD2 (6 bases). Germline V lookup: CDR1 SGHTS, CDR2 YDEGEE. The CDR3 is 17 residues long. This CDR3 reads CASGLGGIAAYQETQYF. DNA of the CDR3: TGTGCCAGCGGCTTGGGAGGAATAGCGGCCTACCAAGAGACCCAGTACTTC.